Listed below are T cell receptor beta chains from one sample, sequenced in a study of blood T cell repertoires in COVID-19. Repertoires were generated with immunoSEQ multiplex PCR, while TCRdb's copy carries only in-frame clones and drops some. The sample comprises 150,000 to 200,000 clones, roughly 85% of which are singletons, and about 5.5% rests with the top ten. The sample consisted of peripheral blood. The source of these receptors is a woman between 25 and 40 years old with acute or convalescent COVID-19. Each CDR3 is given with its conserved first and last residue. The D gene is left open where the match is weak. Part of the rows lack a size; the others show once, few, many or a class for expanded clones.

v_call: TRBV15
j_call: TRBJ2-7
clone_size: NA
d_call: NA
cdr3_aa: CATSPARGRQYF
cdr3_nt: TGTGCCACCAGCCCCGCCCGTGGCCGGCAGTACTTC

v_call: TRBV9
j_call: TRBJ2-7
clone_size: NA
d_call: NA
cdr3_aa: CASSSDSLDSYEQYF
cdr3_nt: TGTGCCAGCAGCTCGGACAGTCTCGACTCCTACGAGCAGTACTTC

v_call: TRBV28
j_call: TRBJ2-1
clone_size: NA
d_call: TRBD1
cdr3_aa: CASSSWTGSDSTEQFF
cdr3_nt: TGTGCCAGCAGTTCCTGGACAGGATCGGACTCAACTGAGCAGTTCTTC

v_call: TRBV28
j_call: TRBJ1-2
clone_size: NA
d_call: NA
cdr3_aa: CASSLNSNYGYTF
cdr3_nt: TGTGCCAGCAGTTTGAACAGTAACTATGGCTACACCTTC

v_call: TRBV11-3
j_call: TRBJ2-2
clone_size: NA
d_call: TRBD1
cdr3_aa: CASSSQGASNTGELFF
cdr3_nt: TGTGCCAGCAGCTCGCAGGGGGCCTCGAACACCGGGGAGCTGTTTTTT

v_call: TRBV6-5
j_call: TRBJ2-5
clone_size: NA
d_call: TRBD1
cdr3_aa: CASSTGDRVSETQYF
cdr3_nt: TGTGCCAGCAGTACCGGGGACAGGGTCTCAGAGACCCAGTACTTC

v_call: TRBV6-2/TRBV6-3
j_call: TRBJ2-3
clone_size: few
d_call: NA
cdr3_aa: CASTPLGLTDTQYF
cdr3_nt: TGTGCCAGCACCCCACTAGGATTGACAGATACGCAGTATTTT

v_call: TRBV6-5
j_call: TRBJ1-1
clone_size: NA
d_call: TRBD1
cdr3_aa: CASSRGGYTEAFF
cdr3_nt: TGTGCCAGCAGCCGAGGGGGCTACACTGAAGCTTTCTTT

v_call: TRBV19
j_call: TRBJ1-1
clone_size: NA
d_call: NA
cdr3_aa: CASSIVARGATEAFF
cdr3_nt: TGTGCCAGTAGTATAGTTGCCAGGGGAGCAACGGAAGCTTTCTTT

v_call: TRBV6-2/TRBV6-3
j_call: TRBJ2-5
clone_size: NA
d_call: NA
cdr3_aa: CASSRVGRPETQYF
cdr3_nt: TGTGCCAGCAGCCGAGTCGGCAGGCCGGAGACCCAGTACTTC

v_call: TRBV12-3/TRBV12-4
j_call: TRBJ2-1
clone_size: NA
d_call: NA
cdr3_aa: CASSGDSNEQFF
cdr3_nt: TGTGCCAGCAGTGGGGACTCAAATGAGCAGTTCTTC

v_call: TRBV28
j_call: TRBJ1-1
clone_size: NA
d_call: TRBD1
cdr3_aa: CASSSLIARDRVDTEAFF
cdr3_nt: TGTGCCAGCAGTTCCCTTATAGCCAGGGACAGGGTTGACACTGAAGCTTTCTTT

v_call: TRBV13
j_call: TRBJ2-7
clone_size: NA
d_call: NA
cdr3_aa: CASSHPQGEQYF
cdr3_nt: TGTGCCAGCAGCCACCCACAGGGCGAGCAGTACTTC

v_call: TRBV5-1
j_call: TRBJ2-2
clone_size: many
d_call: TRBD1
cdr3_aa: CASSSRGQENTGELFF
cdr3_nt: TGCGCCAGCAGCTCCCGAGGACAGGAGAACACCGGGGAGCTGTTTTTT

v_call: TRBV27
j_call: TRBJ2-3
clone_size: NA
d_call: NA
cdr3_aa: CATQRPGGREDTQYF
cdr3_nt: TGTGCCACCCAACGACCCGGCGGCCGGGAAGATACGCAGTATTTT

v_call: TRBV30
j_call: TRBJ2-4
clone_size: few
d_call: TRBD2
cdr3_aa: CAWSGAGKNIQYF
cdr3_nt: TGTGCCTGGAGTGGAGCGGGGAAGAACATTCAGTACTTC

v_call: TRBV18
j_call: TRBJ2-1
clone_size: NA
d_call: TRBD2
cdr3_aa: CASSQPRGGTSGSTEQFF
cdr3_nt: TGTGCCAGCTCACAACCCAGGGGAGGGACTAGCGGGAGTACTGAGCAGTTCTTC

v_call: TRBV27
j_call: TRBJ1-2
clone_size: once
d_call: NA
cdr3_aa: CASLGRPNYGYTF
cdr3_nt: TGTGCCAGTTTGGGGCGCCCTAACTATGGCTACACCTTC